The source of this T cell receptor (beta chain) is a study of cytomegalovirus exposure and HLA in healthy donors. The PCR was carried out with 60 Vbeta primers and 13 Jbeta primers. Clones were sequenced by immunoSEQ multiplex PCR, and TCRdb holds only the in-frame ones, with some missing. Here the sample spans approximately 100,000 clones, around 81% being singletons. Note on this clone: Its antigen is as yet unknown.

Though probably carrying unrecorded immune exposures, donors were nominally healthy at sampling. Points from the study as a whole: In an earlier analysis, in roughly 580 donors, most V segments appeared productive either ~87% or ~30% of the time. The HLA-A and HLA-B alleles of most subjects were reportedly predicted accurately from TCR beta sequences.

The V gene lost 5 bases and the J gene lost 4 bases, with 14 bases spanning the gap. CDR3 length equals 15 residues. Germline V gives CDR1 LNHDA, CDR2 SQIVND (reference sequence). This sequence joins TRBV19 and TRBJ2-2; TRBD1 might be the D (5 bases). What was sequenced was PBMCs. This clonotype originated in a woman aged 25 to 45 in good health and CMV-seronegative. This CDR3 reads CASSLGAPVTGELFF. DNA of the CDR3: TGTGCCAGTAGTCTTGGGGCCCCGGTCACCGGGGAGCTGTTTTTT.